This T cell receptor (beta chain) was recovered during a study of breast tumors, draining lymph nodes, adjacent tissues. This clonotype was picked up one time. Its specificity is unknown. TCRdb recomputed calls from the multiplex PCR reads with MiXCR, one row per CDR3 protein. The sample shows about 63,000 distinct CDR3 sequences, roughly 59% of them seen only once. Findings and caveats of the study: That most tumor T cells come from lymph nodes remained unproven. Most tumor T cells seemingly derive from lymph node, then expand in tumor. Luminal-like breast cancer showed significantly greater tumor-nontumor repertoire similarity than basal-like breast cancer did. Tumor repertoires ranked between lymph nodes and nontumor tissue in diversity, with V and J gene preferences.

Trimming stripped 4 bases from V and 4 bases from J, with 20 bases between. The CDR3 contains 17 residues. Germline V gene lookup returns CDR1 MNHEY and CDR2 SVGAGI. Sequences were obtained from breast tumor tissue. This clonotype originated in a female donor with breast cancer. Some clones in this sample may be carry-over from other donors' samples. The chain carries TRBV6-5 and TRBJ1-5; no definite D call. The CDR3 DNA is TGTGCCAGCAGTTCCCTAGCGGGAGTTGTTGAAAATCAGCCCCAGCATTTT. Its protein product is CASSSLAGVVENQPQHF.